This TCR beta chain is drawn from a study of blood T cell repertoires in COVID-19. The overall study: Material from acute and convalescent COVID-19 was sourced from the United States, Italy and Spain. PBMCs, B-cell-depleted T cells, or T cells were the source of the cDNA or gDNA that made up the material.

V gave up 5 bases and J gave up 0 bases, with 13 bases separating them. The CDR3 loop spans 15 amino acids. Germline CDR1 and CDR2: MNHEY and SVGEGT. Per the original methods: Nucleated cell counts were estimated from reference gene primer amplification. Method: immunoSEQ multiplex PCR; TCRdb's copy keeps in-frame clones and lacks some. V, J and clone size were drawn from that table, and D and trimming were deduced from the DNA. The table shows about 92,000 clones, with around 84% occurring only once. The sequence came from a man older than 75 with acute or convalescent COVID-19. Sequencing was done on a sample of peripheral blood. The chain has TRBV6-2 or TRBV6-3 and TRBJ1-1, with D tentatively TRBD1 (6 bases). The CDR3 bases are TGTGCCAGCAGTCATCAGGGGATAATGAACACTGAAGCTTTCTTT. This sequence encodes CASSHQGIMNTEAFF.